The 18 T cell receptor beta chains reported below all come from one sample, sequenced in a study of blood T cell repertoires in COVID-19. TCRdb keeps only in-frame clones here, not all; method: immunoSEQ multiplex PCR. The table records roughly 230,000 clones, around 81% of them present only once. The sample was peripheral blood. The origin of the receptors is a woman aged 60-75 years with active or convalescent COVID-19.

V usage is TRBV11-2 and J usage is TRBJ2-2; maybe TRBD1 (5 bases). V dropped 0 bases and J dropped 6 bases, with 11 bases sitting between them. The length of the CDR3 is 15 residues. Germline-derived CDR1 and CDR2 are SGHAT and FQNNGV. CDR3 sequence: CASSLDRLQAGELFF. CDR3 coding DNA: TGTGCCAGCAGCTTAGACAGGCTACAGGCCGGGGAGCTGTTTTTT.

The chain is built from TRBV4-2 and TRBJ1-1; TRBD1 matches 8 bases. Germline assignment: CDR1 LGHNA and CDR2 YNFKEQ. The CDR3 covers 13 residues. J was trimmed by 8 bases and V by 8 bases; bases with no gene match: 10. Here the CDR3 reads CASAMDRELEAFF. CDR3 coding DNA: TGTGCCAGCGCAATGGACAGGGAGTTAGAAGCTTTCTTT.

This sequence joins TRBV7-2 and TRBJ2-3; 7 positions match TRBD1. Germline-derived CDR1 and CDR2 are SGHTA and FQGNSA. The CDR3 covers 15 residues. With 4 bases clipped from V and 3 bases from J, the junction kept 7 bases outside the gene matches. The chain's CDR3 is CASSSNRGSTDTQYF. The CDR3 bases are TGTGCCAGCAGCTCCAACAGGGGTTCGACAGATACGCAGTATTTT.

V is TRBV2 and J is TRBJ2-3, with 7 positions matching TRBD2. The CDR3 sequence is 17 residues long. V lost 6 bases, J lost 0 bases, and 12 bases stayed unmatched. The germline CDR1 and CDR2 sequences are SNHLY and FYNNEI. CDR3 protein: CASRRGLPYSSTDTQYF. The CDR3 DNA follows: TGTGCCAGCAGGAGGGGACTACCCTATTCTAGCACAGATACGCAGTATTTT.

The CDR3 coding sequence is TGTGCCAGCAGACCTACTACAGGGTCCCCCCTCCACTTT. Translated, it gives CASRPTTGSPLHF. The chain combines TRBV7-2 with TRBJ1-6; D might be TRBD1 (6 bases). The germline V and J ends were trimmed by 6 bases and 13 bases, with 16 bases remaining between them. CDR1 SGHTA and CDR2 FQGNSA come from the germline V gene. The CDR3 length is 13 residues. The full variable domain, completed using reference TRBV7-2 and TRBJ1-6, is GAGVSQSPSNKVTEKGKDVELRCDPISGHTALYWYRQSLGQGLEFLIYFQGNSAPDKSGLPSDRFSAERTGGSVSTLTIQRTQQEDSAVYLCASRPTTGSPLHFGNGTRLTVT.

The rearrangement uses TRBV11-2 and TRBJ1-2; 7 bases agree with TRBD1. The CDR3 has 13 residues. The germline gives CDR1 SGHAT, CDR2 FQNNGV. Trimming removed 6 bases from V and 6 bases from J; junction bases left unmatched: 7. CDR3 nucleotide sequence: TGTGCCAGCAGGGCCGGGACAGAAGATGGCTACACCTTC. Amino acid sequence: CASRAGTEDGYTF.

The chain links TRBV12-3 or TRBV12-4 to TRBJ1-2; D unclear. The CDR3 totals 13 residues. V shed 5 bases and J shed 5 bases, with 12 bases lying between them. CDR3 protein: CASSPSGVYGYTF. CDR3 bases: TGTGCCAGCAGTCCGTCAGGCGTATATGGCTACACCTTC.

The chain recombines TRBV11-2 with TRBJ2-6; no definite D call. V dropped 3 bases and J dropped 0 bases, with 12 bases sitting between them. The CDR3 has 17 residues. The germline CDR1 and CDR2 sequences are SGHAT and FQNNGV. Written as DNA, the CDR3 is TGTGCCAGCAGCTTTGAGGTCAGAAGCTCTGGGGCCAACGTCCTGACTTTC. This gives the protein CASSFEVRSSGANVLTF.

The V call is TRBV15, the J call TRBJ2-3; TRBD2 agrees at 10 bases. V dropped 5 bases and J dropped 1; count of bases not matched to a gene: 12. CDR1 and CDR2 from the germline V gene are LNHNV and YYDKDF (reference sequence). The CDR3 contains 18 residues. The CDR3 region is CATSGRLAGIYGTDTQYF. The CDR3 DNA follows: TGTGCCACCAGCGGGAGACTAGCGGGTATTTACGGCACAGATACGCAGTATTTT.

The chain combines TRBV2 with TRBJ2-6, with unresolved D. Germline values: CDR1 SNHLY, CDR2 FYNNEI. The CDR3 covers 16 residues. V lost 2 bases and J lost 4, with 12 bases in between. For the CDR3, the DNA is TGTGCCAGCAGTGAAAATTTGGGCATCGGGGCCAACGTCCTGACTTTC. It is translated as CASSENLGIGANVLTF.

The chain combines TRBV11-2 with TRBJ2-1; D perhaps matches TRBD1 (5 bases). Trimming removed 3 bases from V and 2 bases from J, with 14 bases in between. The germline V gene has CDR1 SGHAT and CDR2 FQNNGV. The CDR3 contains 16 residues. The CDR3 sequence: CASSFTPQDTYNEQFF. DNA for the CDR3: TGTGCCAGCAGCTTTACCCCACAGGATACCTACAATGAGCAGTTCTTC. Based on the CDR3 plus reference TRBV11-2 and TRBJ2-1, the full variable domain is EAGVAQSPRYKIIEKRQSVAFWCNPISGHATLYWYQQILGQGPKLLIQFQNNGVVDDSQLPKDRFSAERLKGVDSTLKIQPAKLEDSAVYLCASSFTPQDTYNEQFFGPGTRLTVL.

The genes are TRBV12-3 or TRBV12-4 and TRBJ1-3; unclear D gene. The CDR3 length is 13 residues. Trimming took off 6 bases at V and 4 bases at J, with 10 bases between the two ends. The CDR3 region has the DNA TGTGCCAGCAGCCAAAACCGGGGAAACACCATATATTTT. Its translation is CASSQNRGNTIYF.

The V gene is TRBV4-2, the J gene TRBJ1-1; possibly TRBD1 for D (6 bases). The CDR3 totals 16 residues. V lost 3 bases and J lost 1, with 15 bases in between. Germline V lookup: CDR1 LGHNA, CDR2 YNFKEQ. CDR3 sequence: CASSHPLYRANTEAFF. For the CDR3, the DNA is TGTGCCAGCAGCCACCCCCTGTACAGGGCGAACACTGAAGCTTTCTTT.

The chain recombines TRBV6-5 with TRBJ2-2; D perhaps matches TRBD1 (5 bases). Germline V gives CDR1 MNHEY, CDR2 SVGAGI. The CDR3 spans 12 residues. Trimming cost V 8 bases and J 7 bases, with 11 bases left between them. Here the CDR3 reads CASQGSSGELFF. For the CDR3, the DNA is TGTGCCAGCCAGGGTTCGAGCGGGGAGCTGTTTTTT.

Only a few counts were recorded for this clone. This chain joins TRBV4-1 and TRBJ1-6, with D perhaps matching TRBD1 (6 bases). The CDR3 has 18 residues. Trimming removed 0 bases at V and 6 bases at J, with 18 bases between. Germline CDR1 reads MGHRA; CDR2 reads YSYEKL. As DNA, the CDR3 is TGCGCCAGCAGCCAAGATCCGCCGACCGGGACAAGTAATTCACCCCTCCACTTT. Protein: CASSQDPPTGTSNSPLHF.

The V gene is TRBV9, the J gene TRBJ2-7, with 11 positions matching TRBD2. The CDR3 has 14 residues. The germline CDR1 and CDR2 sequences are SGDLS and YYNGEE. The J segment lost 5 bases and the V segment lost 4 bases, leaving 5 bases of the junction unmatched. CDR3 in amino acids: CASSLGTSGHEQYF. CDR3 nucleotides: TGTGCCAGCAGCCTGGGGACTAGCGGCCACGAGCAGTACTTC.

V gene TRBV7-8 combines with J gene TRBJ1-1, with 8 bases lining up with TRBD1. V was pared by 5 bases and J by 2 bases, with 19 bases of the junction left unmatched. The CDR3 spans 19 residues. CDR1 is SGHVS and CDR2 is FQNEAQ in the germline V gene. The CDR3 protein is CASSPRLQGVLQKNTEAFF. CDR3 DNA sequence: TGTGCCAGCAGCCCAAGACTACAGGGGGTTTTGCAGAAAAACACTGAAGCTTTCTTT.

The CDR3 DNA is TGTGCCAGCAGCCTCGAGGAAGAGACCCAGTACTTC. This codes for CASSLEEETQYF. This chain connects TRBV28 to TRBJ2-5; no definite D call. Germline V gives CDR1 MDHEN, CDR2 SYDVKM. The CDR3 length is 12 residues. Trimming shortened V by 6 bases and J by 3 bases, and 8 bases separated the two germline ends.